The 21 T cell receptor beta chains reported below all come from one sample, sequenced in a study of CXCR3-negative and CXCR3-positive naive CD8 T cells. The authors prepared UMI-labeled TRB cDNA libraries by 5' RACE. TCRdb reworked the 5' RACE reads into one entry per CDR3 protein, no DNA. The sample is made up of approximately 3,000 distinct CDR3 sequences, and the top ten hold under 2.5% of it. The sample comprised naive CXCR3- CD8+ T cells from blood. Specified subset: CD45RO-CCR7+CD27+CD95- naive CD8+ T cells lacking CXCR3 (TNR3-). These TCRs come from a human donor in good health. Some clones in this sample may be carry-over from other donors' samples.

The chain employs TRBV4-3 and TRBJ2-7; no DNA is available, so the TRBD1 call from TCRdb remains unchecked. Germline values: CDR1 LGHNA, CDR2 YSLEER. This CDR3 is built from 14 residues. The CDR3 is CASSQGQGSYEQYF.

Considering frequency, this clonotype is medium-sized. The rearrangement links TRBV29-1 to TRBJ2-3. Germline V lookup: CDR1 SQVTM, CDR2 ANQGSEA. This CDR3 is built from 12 residues. The CDR3 sequence: CSVVPSADTQYF.

Its frequency marks this clonotype as medium-sized. This chain links TRBV20-1 with TRBJ2-7. This CDR3 has 13 amino acids. The germline V gene encodes CDR1 DFQATT and CDR2 SNEGSKA (reference sequence). This chain's CDR3 is CSARGTSHYEQYF.

The chain combines TRBV14 with TRBJ1-2. The CDR3 covers 13 residues. Per the germline V gene, CDR1 is SGHDN and CDR2 is FVKESK. CDR3 region: CASSQVLGDGYTF.

V is TRBV29-1 and J is TRBJ1-2; TCRdb's D call of TRBD1 is untestable without DNA. Germline-derived CDR1 and CDR2 are SQVTM and ANQGSEA. The CDR3 runs to 13 residues. The CDR3 protein is CSGLTGTNYGYTF.

J is TRBJ2-5 and V is TRBV7-6; lacking DNA, the TRBD1 call made by TCRdb goes unchecked. The germline gives CDR1 SGHVS, CDR2 FNYEAQ. The CDR3 runs 14 residues. CDR3 loop: CASSLWDPQETQYF.

The V gene is TRBV30, the J gene TRBJ1-1; without DNA, the TCRdb call of TRBD1 cannot be checked. Germline values: CDR1 GTSNPN, CDR2 SVGIG (reference sequence). The CDR3 is 13 residues long. CDR3 residues: CAWGQGLGTEAFF.

This chain joins TRBV29-1 and TRBJ1-2; TCRdb indicates TRBD1, and absent DNA this call remains unverified. CDR3 length: 13 residues. Germline lookup yields CDR1 SQVTM and CDR2 ANQGSEA. The CDR3 sequence: CSALTTGDYGYTF.

By frequency, this clonotype is medium-sized. The chain is built from TRBV29-1 and TRBJ2-2. This CDR3 is 12 amino acids long. Germline V gene data show CDR1 as SQVTM and CDR2 as ANQGSEA. CDR3 in amino acids: CSVVGVTGELFF.

The J gene is TRBJ2-4, the V gene TRBV4-3. The CDR3 totals 16 residues. The germline V gene has CDR1 LGHNA and CDR2 YSLEER. CDR3 amino acids: CASSQDSRIDQNIQYF.

The CDR3 reads CSVSGDEGYTF. The V gene is TRBV29-1, the J gene TRBJ1-2; TCRdb's D call, TRBD1, is unchecked because there is no DNA. CDR3 length: 11 amino acids. In germline, CDR1 is SQVTM, CDR2 ANQGSEA.

This clonotype shows up as medium-sized by frequency. V usage is TRBV7-9 and J usage is TRBJ2-6; TCRdb's D call, TRBD2, is unchecked because there is no DNA. The CDR3 covers 19 residues. Germline CDR1 and CDR2: SEHNR and FQNEAQ (reference sequence). The CDR3 sequence: CASSSGSVPPGSGANVLTF.

This clonotype is identified as medium-sized from frequency. The chain is built from TRBV29-1 and TRBJ2-1; TCRdb names TRBD2, which stays unverified in the absence of DNA. In germline, CDR1 is SQVTM, CDR2 ANQGSEA. CDR3 size: 16 residues. CDR3: CSVGLAGESSYNEQFF.

This chain links TRBV2 with TRBJ2-5; as DNA is missing, the TRBD1 call by TCRdb cannot be tested. The CDR3 contains 14 residues. Germline V lookup: CDR1 SNHLY, CDR2 FYNNEI. The CDR3 loop is CASRKRGAVETQYF.

Frequency places this clonotype as medium-sized (0.01 to 0.1%). This chain links TRBV18 with TRBJ2-1. This CDR3 has 16 amino acids. The V gene's germline CDR1 is KGHSH and CDR2 LQKENI. The CDR3 reads CASSPNYNGFYNEQFF.

J is TRBJ1-2 and V is TRBV5-4; TCRdb names TRBD1, which stays unverified in the absence of DNA. CDR3 size: 12 residues. CDR1 SGHNT and CDR2 YYREEE come from the germline V gene (reference sequence). The CDR3 protein is CASSSLGDGYTF.

This clonotype ranks as medium-sized in terms of frequency. The J gene is TRBJ1-5, the V gene TRBV6-6; without DNA, the TCRdb call of TRBD1 cannot be checked. Germline loops: CDR1 MNHNY, CDR2 SVGAGI (reference sequence). This CDR3 comprises 15 residues. CDR3 sequence: CASSWDGGGRQPQHF.

This clonotype is deemed medium-sized by its frequency. CDR3 protein: CSVWTGGTYEQYF. The chain employs TRBV29-1 and TRBJ2-7; the TRBD1 assignment by TCRdb is unverifiable without DNA. The CDR3 extends over 13 amino acids. From germline, CDR1 is SQVTM and CDR2 ANQGSEA.

By frequency, this clonotype registers medium-sized. This chain connects TRBV29-1 to TRBJ2-1; TCRdb indicates TRBD2, and absent DNA this call remains unverified. This CDR3 is 14 amino acids long. CDR1 is SQVTM and CDR2 is ANQGSEA in the germline V gene. CDR3 amino acids: CSVEGGLVYNEQFF.

By frequency, this clonotype registers medium-sized. The chain couples TRBV6-1 to TRBJ2-1; TCRdb returns TRBD1, unconfirmable since there is no DNA. There are 13 residues in the CDR3. Germline lookup yields CDR1 MNHNS and CDR2 SASEGT. CDR3 region: CASSDRGDNEQFF.

V gene TRBV6-4 combines with J gene TRBJ2-3; no DNA is available, so the TRBD1 call from TCRdb remains unchecked. Looked up from germline, CDR1 is MRHNA and CDR2 is SNTAGT. The CDR3 runs 16 residues. The CDR3 here is CASSETGGYSTDTQYF.